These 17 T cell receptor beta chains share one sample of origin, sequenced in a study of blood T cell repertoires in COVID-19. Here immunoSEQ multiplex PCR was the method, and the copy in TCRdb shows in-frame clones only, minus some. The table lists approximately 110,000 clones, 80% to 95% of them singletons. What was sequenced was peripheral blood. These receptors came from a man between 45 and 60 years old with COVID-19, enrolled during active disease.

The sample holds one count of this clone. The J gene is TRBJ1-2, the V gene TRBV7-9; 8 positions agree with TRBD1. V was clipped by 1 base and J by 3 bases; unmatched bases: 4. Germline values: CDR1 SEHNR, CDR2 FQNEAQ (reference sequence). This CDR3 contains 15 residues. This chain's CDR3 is CASSLGDRRYYGYTF. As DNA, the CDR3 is TGTGCCAGCAGCTTAGGGGACAGGAGGTACTATGGCTACACCTTC.

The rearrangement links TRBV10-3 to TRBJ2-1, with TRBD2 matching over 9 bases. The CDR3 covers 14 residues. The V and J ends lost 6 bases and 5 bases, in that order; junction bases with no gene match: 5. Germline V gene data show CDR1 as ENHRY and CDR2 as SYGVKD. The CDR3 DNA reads TGTGCCATCAGATCCGGGACTAGCCACAATGAGCAGTTCTTC. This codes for CAIRSGTSHNEQFF.

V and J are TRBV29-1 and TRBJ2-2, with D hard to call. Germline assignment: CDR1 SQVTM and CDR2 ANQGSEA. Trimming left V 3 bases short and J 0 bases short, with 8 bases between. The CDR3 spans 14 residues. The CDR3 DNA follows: TGCAGCGTTGAGGCAACCCCGAACACCGGGGAGCTGTTTTTT. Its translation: CSVEATPNTGELFF.

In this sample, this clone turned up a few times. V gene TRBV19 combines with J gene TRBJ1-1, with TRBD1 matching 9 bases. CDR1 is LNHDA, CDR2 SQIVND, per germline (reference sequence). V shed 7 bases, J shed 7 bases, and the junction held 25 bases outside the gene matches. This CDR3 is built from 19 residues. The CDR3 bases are TGTGCCAGTATCCTACGGGGGACAGGGAGTACCTCGAGGATGGGTGAAGCTTTCTTT. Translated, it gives CASILRGTGSTSRMGEAFF.

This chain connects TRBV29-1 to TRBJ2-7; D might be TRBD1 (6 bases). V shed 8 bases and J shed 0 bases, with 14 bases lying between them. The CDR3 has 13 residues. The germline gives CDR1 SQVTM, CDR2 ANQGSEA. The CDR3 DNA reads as TGCAGCTATTCGGGACACGACTCCTACGAGCAGTACTTC. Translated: CSYSGHDSYEQYF.

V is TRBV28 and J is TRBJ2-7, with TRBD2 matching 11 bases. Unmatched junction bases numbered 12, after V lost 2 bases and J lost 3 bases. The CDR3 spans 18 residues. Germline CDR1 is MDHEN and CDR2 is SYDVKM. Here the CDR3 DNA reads TGTGCCAGCAGTTTAAGATCGCTAGCGGGAGGAAACTTCTACGAGCAGTACTTC. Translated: CASSLRSLAGGNFYEQYF.

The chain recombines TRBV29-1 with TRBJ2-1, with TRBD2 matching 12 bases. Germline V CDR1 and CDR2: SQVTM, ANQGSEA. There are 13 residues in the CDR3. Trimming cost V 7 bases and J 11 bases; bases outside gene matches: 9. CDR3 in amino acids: CSGLAGALSKQFF. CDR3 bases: TGCAGCGGACTAGCGGGGGCCCTTTCCAAGCAGTTCTTC.

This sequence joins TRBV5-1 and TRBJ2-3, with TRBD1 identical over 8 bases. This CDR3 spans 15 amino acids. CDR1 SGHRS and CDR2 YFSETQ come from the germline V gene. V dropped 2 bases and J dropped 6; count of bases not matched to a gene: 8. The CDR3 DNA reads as TGCGCCAGCAGCTTCGGACAGGGTGGCATTGATACGCAGTATTTT. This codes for CASSFGQGGIDTQYF.

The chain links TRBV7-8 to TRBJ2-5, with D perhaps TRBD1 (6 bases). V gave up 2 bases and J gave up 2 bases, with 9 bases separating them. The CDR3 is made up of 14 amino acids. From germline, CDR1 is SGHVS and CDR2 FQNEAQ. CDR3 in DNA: TGTGCCAGCAGCTTAATACAGGGTCAAGAGACCCAGTACTTC. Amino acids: CASSLIQGQETQYF.

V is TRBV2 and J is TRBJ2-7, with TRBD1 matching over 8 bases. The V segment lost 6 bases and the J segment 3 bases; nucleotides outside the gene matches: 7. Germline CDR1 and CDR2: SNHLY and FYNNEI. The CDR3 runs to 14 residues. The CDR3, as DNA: TGTGCCAGCAGCCGGGACAGGAATGGCTACGAGCAGTACTTC. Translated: CASSRDRNGYEQYF.

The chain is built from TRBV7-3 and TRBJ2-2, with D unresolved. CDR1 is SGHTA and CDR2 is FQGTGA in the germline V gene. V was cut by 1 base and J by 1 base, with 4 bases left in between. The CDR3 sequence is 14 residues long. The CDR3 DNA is TGTGCCAGCAGCTTAAACAGGAACACCGGGGAGCTGTTTTTT. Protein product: CASSLNRNTGELFF.

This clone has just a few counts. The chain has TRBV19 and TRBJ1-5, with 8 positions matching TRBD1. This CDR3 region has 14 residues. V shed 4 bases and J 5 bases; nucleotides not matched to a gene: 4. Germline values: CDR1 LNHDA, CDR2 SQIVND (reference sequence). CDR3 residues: CASSTAGGYQPQHF. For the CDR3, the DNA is TGTGCCAGTAGTACCGCAGGGGGCTATCAGCCCCAGCATTTT.

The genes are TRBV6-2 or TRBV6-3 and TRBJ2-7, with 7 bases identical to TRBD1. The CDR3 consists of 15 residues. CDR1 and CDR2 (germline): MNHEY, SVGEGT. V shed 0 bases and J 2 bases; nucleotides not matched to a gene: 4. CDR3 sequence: CASSYSGGLPYEQYF. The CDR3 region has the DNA TGTGCCAGCAGTTACTCAGGGGGCCTTCCCTACGAGCAGTACTTC.

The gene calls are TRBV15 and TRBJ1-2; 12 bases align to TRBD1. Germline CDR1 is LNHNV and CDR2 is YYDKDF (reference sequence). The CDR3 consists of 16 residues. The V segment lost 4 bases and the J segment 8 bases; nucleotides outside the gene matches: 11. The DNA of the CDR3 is TGTGCCACCAGCACTCACCCGGGACAGGGGGCGCCCGGCTACACCTTC. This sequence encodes CATSTHPGQGAPGYTF.

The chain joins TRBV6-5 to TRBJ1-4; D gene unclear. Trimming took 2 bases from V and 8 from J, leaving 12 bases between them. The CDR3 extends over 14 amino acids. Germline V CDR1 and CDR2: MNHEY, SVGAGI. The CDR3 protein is CASSYAEGAEKLFF. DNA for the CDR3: TGTGCCAGCAGTTACGCGGAGGGTGCGGAAAAACTGTTTTTT.

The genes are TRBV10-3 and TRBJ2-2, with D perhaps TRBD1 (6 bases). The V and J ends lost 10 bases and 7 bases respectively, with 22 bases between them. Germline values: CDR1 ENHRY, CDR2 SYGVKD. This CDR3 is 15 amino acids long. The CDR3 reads CATHNNQGNNGELFF. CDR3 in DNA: TGTGCCACCCACAATAACCAGGGGAATAACGGGGAGCTGTTTTTT.

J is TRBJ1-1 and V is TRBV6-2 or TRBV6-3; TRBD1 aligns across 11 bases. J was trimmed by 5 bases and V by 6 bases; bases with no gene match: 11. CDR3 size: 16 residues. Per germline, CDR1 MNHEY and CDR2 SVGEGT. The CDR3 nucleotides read TGTGCCAGCAGCGACGGACAGGGGGCTTTTCGAACTGAAGCTTTCTTT. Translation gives CASSDGQGAFRTEAFF.